This T cell receptor beta chain originates from a study of T cells in Graves' hyperthyroidism and ophthalmopathy. Study summary: Peripheral blood samples were taken at initial diagnosis, prior to any treatment. Notes on the study in general: A model using 13 V-J features told ophthalmopathy apart from stable hyperthyroidism.

Template material for amplifying TCR beta CDR3 regions consisted of RNA transcripts. Initially, a first-round RT-PCR of the TCR CDR3 employed the HTBI primer set. One entry per CDR3 protein results from TCRdb running MiXCR on the multiplex PCR reads. The sample comprises 200,000 to 250,000 distinct CDR3 sequences, roughly 15% of which are singletons, and under 35% rests with the top ten. This clonotype was observed many times. Its antigen is currently unknown. Ophthalmopathy patients had moderate-to-severe active disease, CAS ≥3, NOSPECS ≥4, and disease duration under 3 months. Diagnoses used clinical symptoms, serum thyroxine and TRAb, thyroid ultrasound and orbital computed tomography. The V segment lost 4 bases and the J segment 2 bases; nucleotides outside the gene matches: 5. The CDR3 has 16 amino acids. Per germline, CDR1 MDHEN and CDR2 SYDVKM.

Sequencing used blood. The TCR originated in a woman between 18 and 29 years old with Graves' ophthalmopathy. The chain employs TRBV28 and TRBJ2-3; the match to TRBD2 covers 11 bases. In DNA form, the CDR3 reads TGTGCCAGCAGTTCCGGGACTAGCGGAAACACAGATACGCAGTATTTT. Its translation: CASSSGTSGNTDTQYF. The full variable domain, its missing parts supplied by reference TRBV28 and TRBJ2-3, is DVKVTQSSRYLVKRTGEKVFLECVQDMDHENMFWYRQDPGLGLRLIYFSYDVKMKEKGDIPEGYSVSREKKERFSLILESASTNQTSMYLCASSSGTSGNTDTQYFGPGTRLTVL.